These 32 T cell receptor beta chains came from one sample sequenced in a study of cytomegalovirus exposure and HLA in healthy donors. Primers for the PCR totalled 60 Vbeta and 13 Jbeta. Sequencing was performed with immunoSEQ multiplex PCR; in TCRdb, only in-frame clones are kept and a portion is missing. The data contain about 160,000 clones, around 83% of them singletons. Sequences were obtained from PBMCs. These receptors came from a male donor in good health and CMV-seropositive.

The J gene is TRBJ2-5, the V gene TRBV10-1; 11 bases map to TRBD2. This CDR3 spans 15 amino acids. Losses at the gene ends were 5 bases for V and 4 bases for J; bases not matched to a gene: 6. Germline-derived CDR1 and CDR2 are WNHNN and SYGVQD (reference sequence). The CDR3 nucleotides are TGCGCCAGCAGTCAAATAGCGGGAGGGTTAGAGACCCAGTACTTC. This translates into CASSQIAGGLETQYF.

This clone showed up just once. The rearrangement links TRBV5-4 to TRBJ1-2, with D uncertain. Germline lookup yields CDR1 SGHNT and CDR2 YYREEE (reference sequence). The CDR3 consists of 12 residues. Trimming took off 0 bases at V and 5 bases at J, with 5 bases between the two ends. This chain's CDR3 is CASSLANYGYTF. The CDR3 coding sequence is TGTGCCAGCAGCTTGGCCAATTATGGCTACACCTTC.

The V gene is TRBV5-1, the J gene TRBJ2-7; D is possibly TRBD1 (6 bases). There are 13 residues in the CDR3. Trimming left V 4 bases short and J 3 bases short, with 11 bases between. Germline V gives CDR1 SGHRS, CDR2 YFSETQ. The CDR3 loop is CASSPLDSYEQYF. DNA of the CDR3: TGCGCCAGCAGCCCGTTGGACAGCTACGAGCAGTACTTC.

The CDR3 protein is CASSQDGGRPQHF. In nucleotides, the CDR3 is TGCGCCAGCAGCCAAGATGGGGGCCGGCCCCAGCATTTT. The V call is TRBV4-3, the J call TRBJ1-5; D is possibly TRBD1 (6 bases). Germline V gene lookup returns CDR1 LGHNA and CDR2 YSLEER. The CDR3 spans 13 residues. The V end lost 0 bases, the J end lost 9 bases, and 9 bases lay between the germline ends.

Comment on this clone: At one boundary the junction diverges from the germline segment, which might be a read error. The rearrangement uses TRBV13 and TRBJ2-6, with a possible D match to TRBD1 (5 bases). Germline lookup yields CDR1 PRHDT and CDR2 FYEKMQ (reference sequence). The CDR3 runs 17 residues. CDR3 protein: CASSLLGSYSGANGLTF. The CDR3 nucleotides read TGTGCCAGCAGCCTCCTAGGGTCTTACTCTGGGGCCAACGGCCTGACTTTC.

This clone was picked up a small number of times. The chain couples TRBV7-9 to TRBJ1-4; D is possibly TRBD1 (6 bases). In germline, CDR1 is SEHNR, CDR2 FQNEAQ (reference sequence). This CDR3 contains 16 residues. Trimming shortened V by 5 bases and J by 4 bases, and 17 bases separated the two germline ends. The chain's CDR3 is CASSPSGGAINEKLFF. The DNA for the CDR3 is TGTGCCAGCAGCCCCTCGGGGGGGGCGATTAATGAAAAACTGTTTTTT.

The chain uses TRBV11-2 and TRBJ2-7; 10 bases match TRBD2. Germline lookup yields CDR1 SGHAT and CDR2 FQNNGV. Trimming took 5 bases from V and 6 from J; bases not matched to a gene: 7. The CDR3 covers 14 residues. The CDR3 is CASSRGGLASEQYF. The DNA of the CDR3 is TGTGCCAGCAGCCGAGGGGGACTAGCGAGCGAGCAGTACTTC. The full variable domain, with the rest looked up from reference TRBV11-2 and TRBJ2-7, is EAGVAQSPRYKIIEKRQSVAFWCNPISGHATLYWYQQILGQGPKLLIQFQNNGVVDDSQLPKDRFSAERLKGVDSTLKIQPAKLEDSAVYLCASSRGGLASEQYFGPGTRLTVT.

V usage is TRBV4-2 and J usage is TRBJ2-6; D might be TRBD2 (6 bases). Germline values: CDR1 LGHNA, CDR2 YNFKEQ. This CDR3 comprises 18 residues. Trimming removed 0 bases at V and 6 bases at J, with 18 bases between. The CDR3 DNA sequence: TGTGCCAGCAGCCAAGATAAAACGGGAGCTAGTCTGGCCAACGTCCTGACTTTC. Translated, it gives CASSQDKTGASLANVLTF.

This clone was seen only once. The CDR3 bases are TGTGCCAGCAGCTTGTCGACAGGGGCTCAAAATGAGCAGTTCTTC. It is translated as CASSLSTGAQNEQFF. The chain recombines TRBV5-4 with TRBJ2-1; 8 bases agree with TRBD1. Germline V gene sequence: CDR1 SGHNT, CDR2 YYREEE (reference sequence). The CDR3 is 15 amino acids. V lost 1 base and J lost 7; bases outside the gene matches: 7.

V usage is TRBV5-4 and J usage is TRBJ2-7; D is perhaps TRBD2 (6 bases). The CDR3 contains 15 residues. The V and J ends lost 4 bases and 0 bases respectively, with 14 bases between them. Germline values: CDR1 SGHNT, CDR2 YYREEE (reference sequence). CDR3 nucleotides: TGTGCCAGCAGCGCAGAGGGACTCCTCTCCTACGAGCAGTACTTC. Its translation is CASSAEGLLSYEQYF.

This clone was found a few times. V usage is TRBV4-3 and J usage is TRBJ1-5; D not resolved. The ends were cut back, 2 bases at V and 3 bases at J, with 5 bases in the middle. The CDR3 consists of 13 residues. The germline CDR1 and CDR2 sequences are LGHNA and YSLEER. The CDR3, as DNA: TGCGCCAGCAGCCAACTAATCAATCAGCCCCAGCATTTT. Protein product: CASSQLINQPQHF.

V gene TRBV30 combines with J gene TRBJ2-7; 12 positions match TRBD2. V lost 5 bases to trimming and J lost 2 bases; unmatched junction nucleotides: 4. From germline, CDR1 is GTSNPN and CDR2 SVGIG (reference sequence). The CDR3 is made up of 14 amino acids. CDR3: CAWQLAGGTYEQYF. CDR3 in DNA: TGTGCCTGGCAACTAGCGGGGGGCACCTACGAGCAGTACTTC.

This clone has a count of ten or more. The chain is built from TRBV14 and TRBJ1-2; D might be TRBD1 (5 bases). Germline V gene lookup returns CDR1 SGHDN and CDR2 FVKESK. Deletions cut 4 bases from V and 8 bases from J, with 11 bases between. The CDR3 sequence is 12 residues long. CDR3 sequence: CASSLPGGGYTF. The CDR3 bases are TGTGCCAGCAGCCTCCCGGGGGGAGGCTACACCTTC.

The chain couples TRBV7-9 to TRBJ2-1; perhaps TRBD2 as D (6 bases). CDR1 and CDR2 from the germline V gene are SEHNR and FQNEAQ (reference sequence). V shed 5 bases and J shed 8 bases, with 10 bases lying between them. The CDR3 totals 12 residues. The CDR3 spells CASSRTGDEQFF. The CDR3 coding sequence is TGTGCCAGCAGCCGTACGGGGGATGAGCAGTTCTTC.

This sequence joins TRBV29-1 and TRBJ2-5; the D is unclear. The DNA end is a closer match to TRBJ2-7, so the J assignment may be wrong. Germline CDR1 and CDR2: SQVTM and ANQGSEA. CDR3 length: 13 residues. The CDR3 is CSVGSITSYEQYF. The CDR3 bases are TGCAGCGTTGGATCGATAACCTCCTACGAGCAGTACTTC.

V gene TRBV5-1 combines with J gene TRBJ1-1, with D perhaps TRBD1 (6 bases). Trimming shortened V by 0 bases and J by 5 bases, and 17 bases separated the two germline ends. The CDR3 contains 16 residues. CDR1 is SGHRS and CDR2 is YFSETQ in the germline V gene. CDR3 amino acids: CASSLGEGGAGTEAFF. The CDR3 DNA reads as TGCGCCAGCAGCTTGGGGGAGGGGGGTGCAGGGACTGAAGCTTTCTTT.

V usage is TRBV5-6 and J usage is TRBJ1-4; D gene unclear. This CDR3 comprises 13 residues. CDR1 is SGHDT, CDR2 YYEEEE, per germline. Deletions cut 4 bases from V and 8 bases from J, with 12 bases between. CDR3 amino acids: CASSAGPREKLFF. CDR3 coding DNA: TGTGCCAGCAGCGCCGGTCCTAGGGAAAAACTGTTTTTT. The full variable domain, in which reference TRBV5-6 and TRBJ1-4 provide the parts outside the CDR3, is DAGVTQSPTHLIKTRGQQVTLRCSPKSGHDTVSWYQQALGQGPQFIFQYYEEEERQRGNFPDRFSGHQFPNYSSELNVNALLLGDSALYLCASSAGPREKLFFGSGTQLSVL.

The chain couples TRBV6-5 to TRBJ1-5, with 9 bases fitting TRBD1. The CDR3 has 15 amino acids. Germline V gives CDR1 MNHEY, CDR2 SVGAGI. Losses at the gene ends were 6 bases for V and 2 bases for J; bases not matched to a gene: 5. The CDR3 DNA reads TGTGCCAGCAGATTACAGGGGGCAGGCAATCAGCCCCAGCATTTT. Translating gives CASRLQGAGNQPQHF.

The chain is built from TRBV10-2 and TRBJ1-2; 7 nucleotides match TRBD1. In germline, CDR1 is WSHSY, CDR2 SAAADI. Trimming took 3 bases from V and 2 from J; bases not matched to a gene: 9. The length of the CDR3 is 16 residues. CDR3 sequence reads: CASSDWVPRGNYGYTF. In DNA, the CDR3 is TGCGCCAGCAGTGATTGGGTCCCCAGGGGGAACTATGGCTACACCTTC.

The rearrangement joins TRBV6-1 to TRBJ2-7; 10 bases are a match to TRBD2. This CDR3 contains 16 residues. Per germline, CDR1 MNHNS and CDR2 SASEGT. V was clipped by 0 bases and J by 3 bases; unmatched bases: 5. CDR3 protein: CASSEATSGVLYEQYF. The CDR3 DNA sequence: TGTGCCAGCAGTGAAGCAACTAGCGGGGTCCTCTACGAGCAGTACTTC.

This chain connects TRBV30 to TRBJ1-6; D is unresolved. The CDR3 contains 14 residues. V was shortened by 6 bases and J by 7 bases, with 16 bases between the two germline ends. Germline loops: CDR1 GTSNPN, CDR2 SVGIG (reference sequence). CDR3 in DNA: TGTGCCTGCCACCTACGGGGAGGCAATTCACCCCTCCACTTT. It yields the protein CACHLRGGNSPLHF. The entire variable domain, with the rest obtained from reference TRBV30 and TRBJ1-6, is as follows: SQTIHQWPATLVQPVGSPLSLECTVEGTSNPNLYWYRQAAGRGLQLLFYSVGIGQISSEVPQNLSASRPQDRQFILSSKKLLLSDSGFYLCACHLRGGNSPLHFGNGTRLTVT.

This chain uses TRBV11-3 with TRBJ2-1, with 14 bases matching TRBD2. The CDR3 is made up of 17 amino acids. V was clipped by 1 base and J by 6 bases; unmatched bases: 5. CDR1 and CDR2 from the germline V gene are SGHNT and YENEEA. The CDR3 region is CASSLGRGLAGVNEQFF. The CDR3 DNA is TGTGCCAGCAGCTTAGGGAGGGGACTAGCGGGAGTCAATGAGCAGTTCTTC.

The genes are TRBV9 and TRBJ2-7; a possible D gene is TRBD2 (7 bases). Germline values: CDR1 SGDLS, CDR2 YYNGEE. The V gene lost 3 bases and the J gene lost 3 bases, with 19 bases spanning the gap. The CDR3 spans 16 residues. The CDR3 loop reads CASSGGAGEAIYEQYF. In DNA form, the CDR3 reads TGTGCCAGCAGCGGGGGGGCGGGGGAGGCGATCTACGAGCAGTACTTC.

This chain links TRBV10-3 with TRBJ1-5; 11 nucleotides match TRBD1. V lost 2 bases and J lost 2; bases outside the gene matches: 5. Germline CDR1 and CDR2: ENHRY and SYGVKD. The CDR3 loop spans 17 amino acids. As DNA, the CDR3 is TGTGCCATCAGTGAGAGGAGGACAGGGGGCGGCAATCAGCCCCAGCATTTT. Its protein is CAISERRTGGGNQPQHF.

The chain recombines TRBV27 with TRBJ1-1; D remains ambiguous. V dropped 3 bases and J dropped 4 bases, with 21 bases sitting between them. CDR3 length: 17 residues. CDR1 is MNHEY, CDR2 SMNVEV, per germline (reference sequence). As DNA, the CDR3 is TGTGCCAGCAGTTTTATGGTGTCGGCGGGTTCGCGCACTGAAGCTTTCTTT. This gives the protein CASSFMVSAGSRTEAFF.

This chain joins TRBV9 and TRBJ2-5; D might be TRBD1 (6 bases). The length of the CDR3 is 14 residues. Trimming took 9 bases from V and 3 from J, leaving 18 bases between them. CDR1 is SGDLS, CDR2 YYNGEE, per germline. CDR3 region: CANLLRDTEETQYF. In DNA, the CDR3 is TGTGCCAACCTCCTACGGGACACAGAAGAGACCCAGTACTTC.

Comments on this clone: The sample holds other DNA sequences that translate to the same CDR3. The CDR3 nucleotides are TGTGCCAGCAGCTTAGATAACAGGGGCACTGAAGCTTTCTTT. Residues: CASSLDNRGTEAFF. The V and J genes are TRBV7-2 and TRBJ1-1; 7 bases align to TRBD1. Germline V lookup: CDR1 SGHTA, CDR2 FQGNSA. This CDR3 region has 14 residues. J gave up 4 bases and V 1 base, and 3 bases lay outside the gene matches. Combining the CDR3 with reference TRBV7-2 and TRBJ1-1 gives the whole variable domain GAGVSQSPSNKVTEKGKDVELRCDPISGHTALYWYRQSLGQGLEFLIYFQGNSAPDKSGLPSDRFSAERTGGSVSTLTIQRTQQEDSAVYLCASSLDNRGTEAFFGQGTRLTVV.

The V call is TRBV18, the J call TRBJ1-1; maybe TRBD1 (5 bases). The CDR3 runs 14 residues. Germline assignment: CDR1 KGHSH and CDR2 LQKENI. V lost 3 bases and J 2 bases, leaving 10 bases between the germline ends. The CDR3, as DNA: TGTGCCAGCTCACCCGCGACAGATAACACTGAAGCTTTCTTT. This codes for CASSPATDNTEAFF.

The rearrangement links TRBV7-2 to TRBJ2-2; TRBD2 matches 7 bases. CDR1 and CDR2 from the germline V gene are SGHTA and FQGNSA. The CDR3 length is 16 residues. The trim removed 2 bases at V and 0 bases at J, leaving 3 bases unmatched. The CDR3 DNA reads as TGTGCCAGCAGCTTAAGTAGCGGGTCGAACACCGGGGAGCTGTTTTTT. It specifies CASSLSSGSNTGELFF.

This clone has a single count. The chain is built from TRBV11-2 and TRBJ1-6, with TRBD1 as a possible D gene (6 bases). Trimming removed 1 base at V and 7 bases at J, with 11 bases between. In germline, CDR1 is SGHAT, CDR2 FQNNGV. The CDR3 extends over 15 amino acids. CDR3: CASSLGGQPNSPLHF. The CDR3 region has the DNA TGTGCCAGCAGCTTAGGTGGACAGCCCAATTCACCCCTCCACTTT.

In its sample, this clone was seen once. This CDR3 reads CASSRTTVYNEQFF. For the CDR3, the DNA is TGTGCCAGCAGCCGAACCACAGTTTACAATGAGCAGTTCTTC. The rearrangement uses TRBV14 and TRBJ2-1, with no clear D. The CDR3 runs to 14 residues. V was shortened by 4 bases and J by 4 bases, with 11 bases between the two germline ends. Germline V gene sequence: CDR1 SGHDN, CDR2 FVKESK.

There are a few counts of this clone. This chain's CDR3 is CASSPRDLSETQYF. CDR3 nucleotide sequence: TGTGCCAGCAGCCCCCGGGACTTGTCAGAGACCCAGTACTTC. The rearrangement uses TRBV5-4 and TRBJ2-5; tentatively, D is TRBD2 (6 bases). The V gene's germline CDR1 is SGHNT and CDR2 YYREEE (reference sequence). The V end lost 4 bases, the J end lost 4 bases, and 14 bases lay between the germline ends. The CDR3 spans 14 residues.